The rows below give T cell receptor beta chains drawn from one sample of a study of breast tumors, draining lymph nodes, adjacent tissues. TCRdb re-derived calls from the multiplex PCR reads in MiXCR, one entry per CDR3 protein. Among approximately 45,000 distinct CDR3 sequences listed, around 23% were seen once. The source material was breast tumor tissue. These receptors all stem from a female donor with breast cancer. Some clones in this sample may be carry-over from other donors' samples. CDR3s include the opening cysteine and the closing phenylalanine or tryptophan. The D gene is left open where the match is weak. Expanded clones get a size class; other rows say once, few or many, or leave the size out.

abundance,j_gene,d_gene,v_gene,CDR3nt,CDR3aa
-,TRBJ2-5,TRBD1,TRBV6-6,TGTGCCAGCAGTTTCACACTGGGGACAGGAGAGACCCAGTACTTC,CASSFTLGTGETQYF
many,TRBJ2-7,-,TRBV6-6,TGTGCCAGCAGTTTCATGACCAGGGAGAACTACGAGCAGTACTTC,CASSFMTRENYEQYF
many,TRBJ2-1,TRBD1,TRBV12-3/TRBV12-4,TGTGCCAGCAGTTTGAGGGGGCCTGCCACCCGGATGGATGAGCAGTTCTTC,CASSLRGPATRMDEQFF
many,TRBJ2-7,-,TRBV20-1,TGCAGTGCTAGAGTTGGATCCTACGAGCAGTACTTC,CSARVGSYEQYF
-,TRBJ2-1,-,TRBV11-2,TGTGCCAGCAGCTTAGGGACATACTATTACAATGAGCAGTTCTTC,CASSLGTYYYNEQFF
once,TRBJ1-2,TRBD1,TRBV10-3,TGTGCCACCGCCGGGACAGTCGACGGCTACACCTTC,CATAGTVDGYTF
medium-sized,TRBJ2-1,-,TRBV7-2,TGTGCCAGCAGCTTGAGCCGGAGTAATGAGCAGTTCTTC,CASSLSRSNEQFF
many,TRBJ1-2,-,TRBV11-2,TGTGCCAGCAGCTTAGATAGGAACTATGGCTACACCTTC,CASSLDRNYGYTF
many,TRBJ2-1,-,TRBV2,TGTGCCAGCAGTGAACTACTCTACCACAATGAGCAGTTCTTC,CASSELLYHNEQFF
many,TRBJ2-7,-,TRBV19,TGTGCCAGTAGTACGAGTAGCTACGAGCAGTACTTC,CASSTSSYEQYF
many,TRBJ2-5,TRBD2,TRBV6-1,TGTGCCGGCAGTGAAGAAGCGGGGGGGCTCGGGACCCAGTACTTC,CAGSEEAGGLGTQYF
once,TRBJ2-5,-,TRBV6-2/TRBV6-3,TGTGCCGGCAGTCTCATCCGCGGGACCCAGTACTTC,CAGSLIRGTQYF
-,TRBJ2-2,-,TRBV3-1,TGTGCCAGCAGCCCGAGTAACACCGGGGAGCTGTTTTTT,CASSPSNTGELFF
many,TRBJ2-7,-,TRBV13,TGTGCCAGCAGCGAGCAGGGTTACTACGAGCAGTACTTC,CASSEQGYYEQYF
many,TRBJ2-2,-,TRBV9,TGTGCCAGCAGCGTAGGACGGGGCGCGAACACCGGGGAGCTGTTTTTT,CASSVGRGANTGELFF
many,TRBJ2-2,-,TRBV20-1,TGCAGTGCTAGAGGTCTCCCCGGGGAGCTGTTTTTT,CSARGLPGELFF
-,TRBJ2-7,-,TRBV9,TGTGCCAGCAGCGGACTAGATGACGAGCAGTACTTC,CASSGLDDEQYF
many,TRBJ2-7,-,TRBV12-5,TGTGCTAGTGGTTTGGCCACCTCGGTTCGGGGAACCTACGAGCAGTACTTC,CASGLATSVRGTYEQYF
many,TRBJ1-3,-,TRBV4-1,TGCGCCAGCAGCCAAGACCCGACAGAAACTGGAAACACCATATATTTT,CASSQDPTETGNTIYF
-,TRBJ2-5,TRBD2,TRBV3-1,TGTGCCAGCAGCCAAGGCCTTCTAGCGGGAGCGGAGACCCAGTACTTC,CASSQGLLAGAETQYF
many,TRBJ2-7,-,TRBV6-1,TGTGCCAGCAGTGAAAAAGCGGGACAGGTCCGCTACGAGCAGTACTTC,CASSEKAGQVRYEQYF
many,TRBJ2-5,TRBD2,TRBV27,TGTGCCAGCAGCCCAGCCCATCCGGGACTAGCTTCAAGTGGGGAGACCCAGTACTTC,CASSPAHPGLASSGETQYF
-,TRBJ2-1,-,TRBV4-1,TGCGCCAGCAGCCAGAACAGCGCCCTTAGTTACAGTGAGCAGTTCTTC,CASSQNSALSYSEQFF
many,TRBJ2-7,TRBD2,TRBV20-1,TGCAGTGCAAACGGACTAGCGGGAGGTGTCGTCTACGAGCAGTACTTC,CSANGLAGGVVYEQYF
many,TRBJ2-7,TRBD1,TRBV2,TGTGCCAGCAGTGACGGGACAGCCTCCTACGAGCAGTACTTC,CASSDGTASYEQYF
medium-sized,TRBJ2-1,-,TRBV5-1,TGCGCCAGCAGTAGGAGCGTGCCGCGGGATGAGCAGTTCTTC,CASSRSVPRDEQFF
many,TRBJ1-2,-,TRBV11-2,TGTGCCAGCAGCATCGGGGGCTCCCTCTATGGCTACACCTTC,CASSIGGSLYGYTF
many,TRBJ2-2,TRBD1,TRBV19,TGTGCCAGTAGTATAAAGGGGGCCCTGACCGGGGAGCTGTTTTTT,CASSIKGALTGELFF
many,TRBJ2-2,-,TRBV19,TGTGCCAGTAGGGGGGATGGATGGGACACCGGGGAGCTGTTTTTT,CASRGDGWDTGELFF
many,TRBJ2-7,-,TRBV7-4,TGTGCCAGCAGCTTAGTAACCACGTTGTCCTACGAGCAGTACTTC,CASSLVTTLSYEQYF
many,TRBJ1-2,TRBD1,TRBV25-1,TGTGCCAGCAGTCCCCGAGGGGGCGTAGGCTACACCTTC,CASSPRGGVGYTF
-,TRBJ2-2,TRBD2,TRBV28,TGTGCCAGCAGCCCACAGCATGCGGGAGGGGCCGGGGAGCTGTTTTTT,CASSPQHAGGAGELFF
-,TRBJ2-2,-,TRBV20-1,TGCAGTGCTAGGGCAACCGGCACCGGGGAGCTGTTTTTC,CSARATGTGELFF
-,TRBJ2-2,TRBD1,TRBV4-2,TGTGCCAGCAGCCAGGATACAGGGGTAACCAGGGAGCTGTTTTTT,CASSQDTGVTRELFF
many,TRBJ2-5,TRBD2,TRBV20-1,TGCAGTGCTGGCTCGACTAGCGAAGAGACCCAGTACTTC,CSAGSTSEETQYF
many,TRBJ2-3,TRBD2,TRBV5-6,TGTGCCAGCAGCTTGTGGGGGACTAGCTCAAACACAGATACGCAGTATTTT,CASSLWGTSSNTDTQYF
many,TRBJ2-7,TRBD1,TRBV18,TGTGCCAGTCGACAGGGGGGCGACGAGCAGTACTTC,CASRQGGDEQYF
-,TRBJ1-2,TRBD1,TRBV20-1,TGCAGTGCTCAGGGGGGTGGAAGCTATGGCTACACCTTC,CSAQGGGSYGYTF
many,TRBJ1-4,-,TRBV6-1,TGTGCCAGCAGTGAAGAAAAGGGGTCGGTGGAAAAACTGTTTTTT,CASSEEKGSVEKLFF